Listed here is a single T cell receptor (beta chain). The V gene lost 7 bases and the J gene lost 3 bases, with 6 bases spanning the gap. CDR3 size: 11 residues. The germline V gene encodes CDR1 SNHLY and CDR2 FYNNEI. This sample is part of a study of CD8 T cells in Susac syndrome. Reverse transcription of roughly 0.5 to 1 ug RNA was carried out with random hexamers. An immunoSEQ multiplex PCR generated amplified TCR beta CDR3 products spanning 54 Vbeta and 13 Jbeta. One entry per CDR3 protein results from TCRdb running MiXCR on the immunoSEQ multiplex PCR reads. Among around 140,000 distinct CDR3 sequences listed, approximately 94% were seen once.

The chain employs TRBV2 and TRBJ2-5; no clear D gene. Sequencing was done on a sample of CD4+ T cells from PBMCs. The TCR was taken from a human donor in good health. The CDR3 DNA reads TGTGCCAGCATCCAGGAAGAGACCCAGTACTTC. Protein: CASIQEETQYF.